Listed below are T cell receptor beta chains from one sample, sequenced in a study of cytomegalovirus exposure and HLA in healthy donors. TCRdb keeps only in-frame clones here, not all; method: immunoSEQ multiplex PCR. The repertoire includes some 140,000 clones, approximately 77% of them detected once, and under 2.5% sits in the top ten. Source material: PBMCs. The receptors derive from a man in his thirties or forties in good health and CMV-seronegative. The CDR3 runs from the conserved cysteine through the conserved F or W. The order of the fields is V gene, CDR3 length, clone size, D gene, CDR3 protein. A D gene is named only where the DNA matches it firmly. Expanded clones get a size class; other rows say once, few or many, or leave the size out.

TRBV14 | 14 | . | . | CASSPPGDTGELFF
TRBV9 | 16 | . | . | CASSVDTDPSTDTQYF
TRBV11-2 | 14 | . | . | CASSLVQGDTEAFF
TRBV4-1 | 14 | few | . | CASSDRGLGEKLFF
TRBV5-6 | 14 | . | . | CASSFGPKSYEQYF
TRBV2 | 13 | . | . | CASRQEGGGEQYF
TRBV4-1 | 17 | . | . | CASSRTWDYGTPYEQYF
TRBV27 | 14 | . | . | CASRTFPSYNEQFF
TRBV5-3 | 15 | . | . | CARSWHDSGQEKLFF
TRBV7-9 | 16 | . | . | CASSLARQINTGELFF
TRBV29-1 | 11 | . | . | CSVVRGGEQFF
TRBV27 | 15 | few | TRBD2 | CASSRLAGTYNEQFF
TRBV6-5 | 16 | few | . | CASSYSSGIPTDTQYF
TRBV27 | 15 | . | TRBD2 | CASSSGAGGSYEQYF
TRBV5-1 | 15 | . | . | CASSPRGSGNTEAFF
TRBV5-1 | 14 | . | TRBD2 | CASRPLAGYNEQFF
TRBV19 | 16 | . | TRBD1 | CASTLGTGRRDTEAFF
TRBV5-3 | 15 | . | . | CARSLAAEGNQPQHF
TRBV28 | 14 | . | . | CASSLSAEAYGYTF
TRBV5-1 | 12 | . | . | CASSLDRYEQYF
TRBV2 | 13 | . | TRBD1 | CASKRTGIDEQYF
TRBV27 | 15 | few | . | CASSSIKGGDSTQYF
TRBV11-2 | 16 | . | TRBD1 | CASSRGQGLRPYEQYF
TRBV10-3 | 13 | . | . | CAISESASYEQYF
TRBV10-1 | 17 | once | TRBD2 | CASSESLSGDSTDTQYF
TRBV5-1 | 14 | . | . | CASSLAPGSYEQYF
TRBV10-3 | 15 | . | . | CAISELPGDPYGYTF
TRBV19 | 15 | . | . | CASTPQRQVNYGYTF
TRBV12-5 | 18 | . | TRBD1 | CASGLARTGVVRHYEQYF
TRBV5-1 | 15 | . | TRBD2 | CASSLPSGNYNEQFF
TRBV28 | 14 | . | . | CASSHPSGNTEAFF
TRBV10-1 | 14 | few | TRBD2 | CASSKLAGGYEQYF
TRBV6-1 | 16 | . | . | CASSDGQGGATDTQYF
TRBV6-6 | 12 | few | TRBD1 | CASRPDRSAQYF
TRBV18 | 16 | . | TRBD2 | CASSPRTSGNEETQYF
TRBV7-9 | 18 | . | . | CASSLGVLRASDSYEQYF
TRBV7-9 | 12 | . | TRBD2 | CASSRDYRSQFF
TRBV4-1 | 14 | few | . | CASSQPTAYTEAFF
TRBV27 | 17 | once | TRBD2 | CASSWGLAGGPGNEQFF
TRBV7-2 | 11 | . | . | CASSDRIKQYF
TRBV11-2 | 11 | . | . | CAIREGDTQYF
TRBV9 | 12 | . | . | CASSVSRDTQYF
TRBV19 | 15 | . | TRBD1 | CASSIDIRTGFEAFF
TRBV2 | 15 | few | TRBD1 | CASSEVGTGSEKLFF
TRBV7-8 | 18 | . | TRBD1 | CASSLVVPGQSSGNTIYF
TRBV10-3 | 15 | few | TRBD2 | CAIKGTSGDPYEQYF
TRBV20-1 | 10 | . | . | CSASADTQYF
TRBV6-4 | 11 | . | TRBD2 | CASSDGGAQYF
TRBV5-4 | 15 | . | . | CASSSSLASQETQYF
TRBV29-1 | 13 | . | . | CSVERQMNTEAFF
TRBV6-1 | 15 | . | TRBD1 | CASSVLTGGYNEQFF